This TCR beta chain was obtained from a study of T cell changes during pregnancy in multiple sclerosis. The assay was immunoSEQ multiplex PCR, and TCRdb's table has in-frame clones only and misses some. The sample has under 55,000 clones; 90% to 95% are singletons. The CDR3 spans 15 residues. Germline V gene data show CDR1 as GTSNPN and CDR2 as SVGIG (reference sequence). V lost 2 bases to trimming and J lost 1 base; unmatched junction nucleotides: 4. Sequenced here: peripheral blood, sampled in the second trimester of pregnancy. The chain uses TRBV30 and TRBJ1-4, with TRBD1 matching 7 bases. The source of this sequence is a female donor with multiple sclerosis, enrolled in a pregnancy study. The CDR3 sequence is CAWSRNRGTNEKLFF. The DNA for the CDR3 is TGTGCCTGGAGTCGAAACAGGGGAACTAATGAAAAACTGTTTTTT.